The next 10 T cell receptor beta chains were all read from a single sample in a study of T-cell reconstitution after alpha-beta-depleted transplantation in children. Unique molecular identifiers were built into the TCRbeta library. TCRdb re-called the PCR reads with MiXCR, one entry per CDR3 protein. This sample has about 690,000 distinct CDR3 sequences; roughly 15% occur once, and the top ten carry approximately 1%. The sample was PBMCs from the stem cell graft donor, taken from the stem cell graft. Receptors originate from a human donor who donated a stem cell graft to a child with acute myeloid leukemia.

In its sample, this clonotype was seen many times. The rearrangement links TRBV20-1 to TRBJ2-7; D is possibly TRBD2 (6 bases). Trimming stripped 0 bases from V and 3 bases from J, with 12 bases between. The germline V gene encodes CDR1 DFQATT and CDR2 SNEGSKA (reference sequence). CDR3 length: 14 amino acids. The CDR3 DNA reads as TGCAGTGCTAGAGATCGGGACTCTTACTACGAGCAGTACTTC. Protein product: CSARDRDSYYEQYF.

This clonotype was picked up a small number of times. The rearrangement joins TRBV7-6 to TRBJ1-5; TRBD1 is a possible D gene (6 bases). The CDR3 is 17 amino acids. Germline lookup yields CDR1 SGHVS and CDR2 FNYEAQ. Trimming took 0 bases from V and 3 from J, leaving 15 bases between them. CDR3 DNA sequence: TGTGCCAGCAGCTTAGCGACCGGGACATCGGACAATCAGCCCCAGCATTTT. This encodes CASSLATGTSDNQPQHF.

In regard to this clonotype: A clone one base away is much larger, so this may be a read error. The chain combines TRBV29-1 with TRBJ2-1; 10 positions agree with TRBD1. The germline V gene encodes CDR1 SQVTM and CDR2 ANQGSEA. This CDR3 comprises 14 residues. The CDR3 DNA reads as TGCAGCGTTGTGGGACAGGGGTTCGACAATGAGCGGTTCTTC. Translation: CSVVGQGFDNERFF.

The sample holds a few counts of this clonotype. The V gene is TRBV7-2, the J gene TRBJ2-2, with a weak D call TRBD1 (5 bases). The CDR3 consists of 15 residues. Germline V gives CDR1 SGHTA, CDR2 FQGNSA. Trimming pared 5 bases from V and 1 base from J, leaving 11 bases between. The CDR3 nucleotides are TGTGCCAGCAGCCCCCCGGACAAGAACACCGGGGAGCTGTTTTTT. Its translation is CASSPPDKNTGELFF.

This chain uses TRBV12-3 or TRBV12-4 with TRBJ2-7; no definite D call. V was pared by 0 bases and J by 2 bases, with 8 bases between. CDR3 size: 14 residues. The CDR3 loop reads CASSLAFSTYEQYF. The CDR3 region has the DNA TGTGCCAGCAGTTTAGCATTCAGCACCTACGAGCAGTACTTC.

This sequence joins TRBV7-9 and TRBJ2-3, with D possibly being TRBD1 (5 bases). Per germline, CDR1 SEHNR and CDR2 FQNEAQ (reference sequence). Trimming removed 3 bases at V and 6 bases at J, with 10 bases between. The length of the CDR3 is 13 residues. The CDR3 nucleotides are TGTGCCAGCAGCTTTGGGGCTATCGATACGCAGTATTTT. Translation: CASSFGAIDTQYF. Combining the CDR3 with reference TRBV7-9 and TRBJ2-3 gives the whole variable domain DTGVSQNPRHKITKRGQNVTFRCDPISEHNRLYWYRQTLGQGPEFLTYFQNEAQLEKSRLLSDRFSAERPKGSFSTLEIQRTEQGDSAMYLCASSFGAIDTQYFGPGTRLTVL.

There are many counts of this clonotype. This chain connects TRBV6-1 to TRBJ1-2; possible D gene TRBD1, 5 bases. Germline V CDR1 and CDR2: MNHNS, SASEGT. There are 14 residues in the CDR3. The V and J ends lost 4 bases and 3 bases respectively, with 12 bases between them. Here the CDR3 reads CASSVSRVDYGYTF. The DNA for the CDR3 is TGTGCCAGCAGTGTCTCCAGGGTGGACTATGGCTACACCTTC.

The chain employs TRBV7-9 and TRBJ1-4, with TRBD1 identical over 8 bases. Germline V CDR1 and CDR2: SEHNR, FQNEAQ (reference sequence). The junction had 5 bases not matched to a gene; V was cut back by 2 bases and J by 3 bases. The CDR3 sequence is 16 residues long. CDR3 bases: TGTGCCAGCAGCTTAACTACAGGGGGTGCTAATGAAAAACTGTTTTTT. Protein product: CASSLTTGGANEKLFF.

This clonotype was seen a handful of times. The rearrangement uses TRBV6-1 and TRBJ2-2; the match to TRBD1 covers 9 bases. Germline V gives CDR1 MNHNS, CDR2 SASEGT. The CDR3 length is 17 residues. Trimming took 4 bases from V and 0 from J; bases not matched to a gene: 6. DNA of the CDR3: TGTGCCAGCAGTGCCACCGGGACAGGGTCGAACACCGGGGAGCTGTTTTTT. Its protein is CASSATGTGSNTGELFF.

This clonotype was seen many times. CDR3 in amino acids: CSVSTGANVLTF. DNA of the CDR3: TGCAGCGTTTCCACTGGGGCCAACGTCCTGACTTTC. The gene calls are TRBV29-1 and TRBJ2-6; no reliable D call. CDR1 is SQVTM, CDR2 ANQGSEA, per germline. V was clipped by 5 bases and J by 2 bases, with 4 bases between them. The CDR3 is 12 residues long.